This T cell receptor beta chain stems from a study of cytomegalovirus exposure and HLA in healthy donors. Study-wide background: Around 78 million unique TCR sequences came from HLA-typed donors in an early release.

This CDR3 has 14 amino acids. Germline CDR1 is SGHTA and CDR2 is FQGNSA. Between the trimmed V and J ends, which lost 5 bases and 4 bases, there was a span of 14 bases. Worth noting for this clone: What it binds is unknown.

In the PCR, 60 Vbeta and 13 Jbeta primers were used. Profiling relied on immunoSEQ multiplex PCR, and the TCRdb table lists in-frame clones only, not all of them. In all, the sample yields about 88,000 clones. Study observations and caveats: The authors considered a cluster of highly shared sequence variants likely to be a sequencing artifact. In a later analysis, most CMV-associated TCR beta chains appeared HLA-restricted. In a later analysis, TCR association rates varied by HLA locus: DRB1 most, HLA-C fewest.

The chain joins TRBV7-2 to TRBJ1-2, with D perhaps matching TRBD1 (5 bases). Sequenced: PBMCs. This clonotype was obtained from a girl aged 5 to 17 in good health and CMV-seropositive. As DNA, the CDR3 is TGTGCCAGCAGCGGCCGGGACTGGACCTATGGCTACACCTTC. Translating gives CASSGRDWTYGYTF.